Shown below are 22 T cell receptor beta chains from a single sample sequenced in a study of blood T cell repertoires in COVID-19 (TCRdb year 2020). Library preparation used the immunoSEQ multiplex PCR assay. TCRdb mirrors the immuneACCESS table, restricted to in-frame sequences. Some clones are absent from its copies; in checked studies, under half trace to an unresolved V gene, and the reason for the others is unknown. The sample table records 140,000 to 150,000 clones; approximately 88% of these occur just once. Together, the top ten hold about 11% of the sample. Input material: peripheral blood. Receptors originate from a man in his sixties with active or convalescent COVID-19.

This clone was observed a handful of times. This chain's CDR3 is CASSPIAEEQYF. CDR3 nucleotide sequence: TGTGCCAGCAGCCCGATAGCAGAAGAGCAGTACTTC. The chain is built from TRBV7-9 and TRBJ2-7; D unclear. Trimming took 5 bases from V and 7 from J, leaving 12 bases between them. The germline V gene has CDR1 SEHNR and CDR2 FQNEAQ (reference sequence). This CDR3 has 12 residues. Drawing the rest from reference TRBV7-9 and TRBJ2-7, the complete variable domain is DTGVSQNPRHKITKRGQNVTFRCDPISEHNRLYWYRQTLGQGPEFLTYFQNEAQLEKSRLLSDRFSAERPKGSFSTLEIQRTEQGDSAMYLCASSPIAEEQYFGPGTRLTVT.

The V gene is TRBV21-1, the J gene TRBJ2-1; the table's D gene call, TRBD2, was not cross checked with the DNA. TRBV21-1 is designated a pseudogene. The CDR3 has 20 residues. As DNA, the CDR3 is TGTGCCAGCAGCAAAGTACGTAGGCAAGTAGGGAGCCCCCCCTACAATGAGCAGTTCTTC. Its protein product is CASSKVRRQVGSPPYNEQFF.

The chain combines TRBV5-5 with TRBJ1-5, with unresolved D. Germline V CDR1 and CDR2: SGHKS, YYEKEE (reference sequence). This CDR3 comprises 16 residues. V was clipped by 2 bases and J by 2 bases, with 14 bases between them. The CDR3 sequence: CASSLPSGRRNQPQHF. Written as DNA, the CDR3 is TGTGCCAGCAGCTTACCCTCCGGGAGGCGCAATCAGCCCCAGCATTTT.

The rearrangement uses TRBV24-1 and TRBJ1-3, with a weak D call TRBD1 (6 bases). Deletions cut 4 bases from V and 0 bases from J, with 9 bases between. CDR3 length equals 15 residues. Germline CDR1 and CDR2: KGHDR and SFDVKD. This chain's CDR3 is CATSDSGASGNTIYF. For the CDR3, the DNA is TGTGCCACCAGTGACTCAGGGGCCTCTGGAAACACCATATATTTT.

This chain connects TRBV10-3 to TRBJ2-3, with TRBD2 as a possible D gene (6 bases). The germline gives CDR1 ENHRY, CDR2 SYGVKD. CDR3 size: 15 residues. The V end lost 8 bases, the J end lost 0 bases, and 15 bases lay between the germline ends. CDR3 nucleotide sequence: TGTGCCATCCAGCGGGTTAGCGGTAGCACAGATACGCAGTATTTT. Protein: CAIQRVSGSTDTQYF.

The genes are TRBV19 and TRBJ2-1; TRBD2 agrees at 12 bases. J was trimmed by 3 bases and V by 4 bases; bases with no gene match: 7. CDR1 and CDR2 from the germline V gene are LNHDA and SQIVND (reference sequence). CDR3 length: 17 amino acids. This CDR3 is CASSTRLAGVNYNEQFF. Here the CDR3 DNA reads TGTGCCAGTAGTACGAGACTAGCGGGAGTAAACTACAATGAGCAGTTCTTC.

The chain links TRBV9 to TRBJ2-3, with D hard to call. Trimming cost V 3 bases and J 4 bases, with 12 bases left between them. The CDR3 extends over 14 amino acids. Germline CDR1 reads SGDLS; CDR2 reads YYNGEE. CDR3 sequence (DNA): TGTGCCAGCAGCGGAGTACCATACTCAGATACGCAGTATTTT. This codes for CASSGVPYSDTQYF.

Here the CDR3 reads CASSLGGYEQYF. CDR3 DNA sequence: TGTGCCAGCAGCTTGGGCGGTTACGAGCAGTACTTC. The chain has TRBV5-4 and TRBJ2-7; D remains ambiguous. This CDR3 contains 12 residues. CDR1 is SGHNT, CDR2 YYREEE, per germline (reference sequence). Trimming cost V 0 bases and J 4 bases, with 5 bases left between them.

The chain employs TRBV28 and TRBJ1-4; D possibly corresponds to TRBD1 (6 bases). Germline CDR1 is MDHEN and CDR2 is SYDVKM. The CDR3 totals 14 residues. Trimming stripped 5 bases from V and 8 bases from J, with 15 bases between. For the CDR3, the DNA is TGTGCCAGCAGTGCGCTCAGGGACATGGAAAAACTGTTTTTT. Translating it yields CASSALRDMEKLFF. Variable domain in full (rest from reference TRBV28 and TRBJ1-4): DVKVTQSSRYLVKRTGEKVFLECVQDMDHENMFWYRQDPGLGLRLIYFSYDVKMKEKGDIPEGYSVSREKKERFSLILESASTNQTSMYLCASSALRDMEKLFFGSGTQLSVL.

This clone was found a few times. This chain connects TRBV28 to TRBJ1-5; 7 bases match TRBD1. Germline V lookup: CDR1 MDHEN, CDR2 SYDVKM. The J segment lost 4 bases and the V segment lost 6 bases, leaving 9 bases of the junction unmatched. The CDR3 contains 15 residues. CDR3 amino acids: CASSPPTGVNQPQHF. CDR3 sequence (DNA): TGTGCCAGCAGCCCCCCAACAGGGGTTAATCAGCCCCAGCATTTT.

This clone came up a few times. The V call is TRBV19, the J call TRBJ1-2; D gene uncertain. CDR3 length: 12 amino acids. Germline V lookup: CDR1 LNHDA, CDR2 SQIVND (reference sequence). Trimming removed 2 bases from V and 13 bases from J, with 14 bases in between. The CDR3, as DNA: TGTGCCAGTAGTATACGCACTGGGCTATTCACCTTC. Translation gives CASSIRTGLFTF. Filled out from reference TRBV19 and TRBJ1-2, the complete variable domain reads DGGITQSPKYLFRKEGQNVTLSCEQNLNHDAMYWYRQDPGQGLRLIYYSQIVNDFQKGDIAEGYSVSREKKESFPLTVTSAQKNPTAFYLCASSIRTGLFTFGSGTRLTVV.

J is TRBJ1-2 and V is TRBV7-3, with 9 bases matching TRBD1. Germline loops: CDR1 SGHTA, CDR2 FQGTGA. V lost 5 bases and J lost 7; bases outside the gene matches: 5. This CDR3 has 13 amino acids. The CDR3 spells CASSHDRGGGYTF. The CDR3 DNA follows: TGTGCCAGCAGCCACGACAGGGGGGGTGGCTACACCTTC.

The J gene is TRBJ2-7, the V gene TRBV28, with TRBD2 identical over 7 bases. Germline CDR1 is MDHEN and CDR2 is SYDVKM. V gave up 1 base and J gave up 2 bases; unmatched junction bases: 8. This CDR3 has 16 residues. CDR3 DNA: TGTGCCAGCAGTTTATTTGAGACTAGCTTCACCTACGAGCAGTACTTC. Residues: CASSLFETSFTYEQYF.

V gene TRBV7-2 combines with J gene TRBJ1-2; 8 bases are a match to TRBD1. CDR3 size: 14 residues. Germline-derived CDR1 and CDR2 are SGHTA and FQGNSA. V was clipped by 5 bases and J by 4 bases; unmatched bases: 6. CDR3 sequence: CASSPRTGSYGYTF. CDR3 bases: TGTGCCAGCAGCCCAAGGACAGGGAGCTATGGCTACACCTTC.

CDR3 sequence (DNA): TGCGCCAGCAGCCTCTCAGGGGTGGATACGCAGTATTTT. Translation gives CASSLSGVDTQYF. The rearrangement links TRBV10-1 to TRBJ2-3; D is perhaps TRBD1 (6 bases). The V gene lost 6 bases and the J gene lost 6 bases, with 13 bases spanning the gap. Germline values: CDR1 WNHNN, CDR2 SYGVQD (reference sequence). The CDR3 consists of 13 residues.

The rearrangement links TRBV6-5 to TRBJ1-5, with TRBD1 matching over 7 bases. V was clipped by 5 bases and J by 7 bases; unmatched bases: 11. Germline CDR1 reads MNHEY; CDR2 reads SVGAGI. The CDR3 is made up of 15 amino acids. The CDR3 loop reads CASSPTATGSQPQHF. Here the CDR3 DNA reads TGTGCCAGCAGTCCAACCGCGACAGGGAGCCAGCCCCAGCATTTT.

The J gene is TRBJ1-5, the V gene TRBV7-9, with no clear D. Germline CDR1 SEHNR, CDR2 FQNEAQ (reference sequence). CDR3 length: 16 residues. Between the trimmed V and J ends, which lost 1 base and 1 base, there was a span of 11 bases. As DNA, the CDR3 is TGTGCCAGCAGCTTAGGACAAGGGAGAAGCAATCAGCCCCAGCATTTT. Its translation: CASSLGQGRSNQPQHF.

The chain recombines TRBV7-9 with TRBJ2-3; D is perhaps TRBD1 (5 bases). The CDR3 runs 14 residues. Germline lookup yields CDR1 SEHNR and CDR2 FQNEAQ (reference sequence). Trimming removed 3 bases from V and 2 bases from J, with 9 bases in between. The CDR3 nucleotides are TGTGCCAGCAGCTTTCAGGGTATCACAGATACGCAGTATTTT. Translated, it gives CASSFQGITDTQYF.

This rearrangement joins TRBV9 to TRBJ2-3; D might be TRBD1 (6 bases). In germline, CDR1 is SGDLS, CDR2 YYNGEE. V shed 4 bases and J shed 0 bases, with 15 bases lying between them. The CDR3 spans 16 residues. CDR3 region: CASSPRTDHSTDTQYF. The CDR3 DNA sequence: TGTGCCAGCAGCCCCCGGACAGACCATAGCACAGATACGCAGTATTTT.

This sequence joins TRBV19 and TRBJ1-2, with 7 bases aligning to TRBD1. J lost 6 bases, V lost 5 bases, and 12 bases had no gene match. CDR1 LNHDA and CDR2 SQIVND come from the germline V gene (reference sequence). The CDR3 is 15 residues long. The DNA for the CDR3 is TGTGCCAGTAGTCCGCCGGGACAGCGAAAGAATGGCTACACCTTC. Its translation: CASSPPGQRKNGYTF.

The chain employs TRBV7-9 and TRBJ1-5; no reliable D call. V was clipped by 4 bases and J by 5 bases, with 9 bases between them. The CDR3 has 13 amino acids. Germline values: CDR1 SEHNR, CDR2 FQNEAQ (reference sequence). CDR3 amino acids: CASSYSLDQPQHF. CDR3 DNA sequence: TGTGCCAGCAGCTATAGCCTAGATCAGCCCCAGCATTTT.

The CDR3 sequence is CSASTGLGYEQYF. DNA for the CDR3: TGCAGTGCTAGTACTGGACTAGGATACGAGCAGTACTTC. The V call is TRBV20-1, the J call TRBJ2-7; TRBD2 aligns across 7 bases. The CDR3 sequence is 13 residues long. V was clipped by 3 bases and J by 4 bases; unmatched bases: 6. Germline CDR1 DFQATT, CDR2 SNEGSKA (reference sequence).